What follows describes a single T cell receptor (beta chain). Its antigen is currently not known. The input lacks base qualities; no much larger clone sits a single base away. The CDR3 covers 14 residues, taking in both the cysteine and the phenylalanine. The read is trimmed to its CDR3 DNA, 42 bases read in frame from base 1. V and J lose 6 bases and 10 bases, and a span of 16 bases separates them. As encoded in the germline V gene, CDR1 is WSHSY while CDR2 is SAAADI. These data belong to a study of T cells in Graves' hyperthyroidism and ophthalmopathy (dated by TCRdb to the late 2010s). As for the study more broadly: Peripheral blood was collected at initial diagnosis, before any treatment. TCR V-J signatures able to tell the groups apart were searched for in a discovery cohort of 100 patients, of whom approximately 40 had Graves' ophthalmopathy and 57 had stable Graves' hyperthyroidism. Prospective prediction of ophthalmopathy was tested in an independent validation cohort consisting of about 19 hyperthyroidism patients and more than 15 patients who later progressed to ophthalmopathy. The 95 to 100 discovery patients were randomly divided into training and test sets at a 7:3 ratio. The study also compared thyroid tissue and blood T-cell repertoires from more than five Graves' hyperthyroidism patients. Following sampling, methimazole starting at 30 mg daily was given to hyperthyroidism patients, and high-dose intravenous methylprednisolone was given to ophthalmopathy patients. According to the paper, TCR Vbeta CDR3 sequencing was carried out on around 140 peripheral blood samples, which came from 40 to 45 ophthalmopathy, fewer than 80 hyperthyroidism and approximately 17 progressor patients.

The TCR beta CDR3 regions were amplified from the RNA transcripts. The TCR CDR3 was subjected to a first round of RT-PCR using the HTBI primer set and the Qiagen OneStep RT-PCR kit. Libraries were constructed in a second round of multiplex PCR, after which size selection and purification were carried out. Sequencing of the libraries was done on an Illumina HiSeq2000 using paired-end 100 bp reads. The authors' pipeline ran thus. SOAPnuke was used to process the raw data, with reads discarded if the reads contained adapters or uncalled bases, had a mean Phred below 15, or lacked an exact constant-primer or identifier match. High-quality paired reads were merged using COPE v1.2.5, and each unique nucleotide sequence was defined as a clonotype. MiTCR v1.1 was used to align the clonotypes against IMGT TRBV, TRBD and TRBJ reference segments. The analysis included only V-J combinations with a frequency above 0.0001, which together covered 99.2% of the repertoires. A TCS score was defined as the ratio of F50 (clonal expansion) to E x V (chaos), with BLOSUM62-based TCRdist applied between CDR3 peptides within each V-J. Welch's t-statistics and random forest reduced around 550 V-J features to roughly 13, which were used in a naive Bayes classifier (R e1071). Clones were called with MiXCR by TCRdb after fastp trimmed the public reads at Q25, and only in-frame beta chains were retained. Rows with one shared CDR3 protein collapse into an entry with the most common genes and DNA. What appears here as the V and J calls and clone size reflects TCRdb's work, not the paper's. The sample contains a few hundred thousand distinct CDR3 sequences, 15% to 20% of them found a single time. The ten largest clonotypes hold 45% to 55% of the sample.

Stable Graves' hyperthyroidism was defined as no progression to ophthalmopathy during 18 months of follow-up. Hyperthyroidism patients were newly diagnosed, had a disease duration of under 2 months, and were aged 18 to 65 years. Any patient with an uncontrolled infection, another autoimmune disease, pregnancy or lactation was excluded. Diagnoses relied on clinical symptoms, serum thyroxine and TRAb, thyroid ultrasound and orbital computed tomography. PBMCs were separated from 7.5 to 10 ml of fresh peripheral blood using Ficoll-Paque density gradient centrifugation. Total RNA was extracted using Trizol reagent, and RNA quality was assessed on an Agilent 2100 Bioanalyzer. Results and caveats for the whole study, not just this receptor: No statistical method was used to fix the sample size in advance, and group allocation was not hidden from the investigators. Most expanded thyroid clonotypes (frequency above 0.001) were also found in blood, which suggests that blood repertoires may mirror thyroid immune responses. In validation, the model predicted progression to ophthalmopathy with approximately 71% sensitivity and 72.22% specificity, a median of around six months before onset. A model built on a 13 V-J signature distinguished ophthalmopathy from stable hyperthyroidism, reaching approximately 89% sensitivity and under 84% specificity in cross-validation and 80%/75% in testing.

Recombination joined TRBV10-2 with TRBJ1-6; TRBD1 is a weak D gene call, 6 bases matching. The source is a woman aged 45-65 years with Graves' hyperthyroidism. The sequenced sample was blood. The CDR3 here reads CASSPTLGGSPLHF. The DNA is as follows: TGCGCCAGCAGCCCCACTTTGGGGGGCTCACCCCTCCACTTT.